One and the same sample provided the 3 T cell receptor beta chains below, sequenced in a study of control samples from healthy donors and cancer patients (dated by TCRdb to the early 2020s). Library preparation employed the immunoSEQ multiplex PCR assay. Here the immuneACCESS table is served through TCRdb, limited to in-frame sequences with V and J called. Missing clones are a known gap in these copies; in checked studies unresolved V genes cover under half, and the rest lacks a known reason. This sample is represented by under 95,000 clones; approximately 90% of them were singletons. Together, the top ten hold over 0.75% of the sample. Sequencing was done on a sample of blood. These receptors came from a woman in her 30s in good health.

The sample holds one count of this clone. The chain uses TRBV19 and TRBJ2-1; possibly TRBD1 or TRBD2 for D (5 bases each). Germline values: CDR1 LNHDA, CDR2 SQIVND (reference sequence). The CDR3 loop spans 11 amino acids. V shed 4 bases and J shed 15 bases, with 13 bases lying between them. CDR3 DNA sequence: TGTGCCAGTAGTACGGGACGACGCCCGTTCTTC. This gives the protein CASSTGRRPFF.

The V gene is TRBV6-1, the J gene TRBJ1-2, with 7 bases that match TRBD1. Germline lookup yields CDR1 MNHNS and CDR2 SASEGT. Losses at the gene ends were 1 base for V and 8 bases for J; bases not matched to a gene: 10. This CDR3 spans 15 amino acids. The CDR3: CASSEGTGRPVGYTF. The CDR3 region has the DNA TGTGCCAGCAGTGAAGGGACAGGTCGCCCCGTAGGCTACACCTTC.

V usage is TRBV27 and J usage is TRBJ2-1; a possible D gene is TRBD2 (6 bases). Germline CDR1 and CDR2: MNHEY and SMNVEV (reference sequence). V lost 7 bases to trimming and J lost 0 bases, with 13 bases between them. The CDR3 loop spans 15 amino acids. Here the CDR3 reads CASTWGGGSYNEQFF. The DNA for the CDR3 is TGTGCCAGCACTTGGGGAGGAGGCTCCTACAATGAGCAGTTCTTC.